The source of this TCR beta chain is a study of T cell responses to AZD1222 COVID-19 vaccine. The assay was immunoSEQ multiplex PCR, and TCRdb's table has in-frame clones only and misses some. The repertoire has roughly 100,000 clones, 90% of them found once; the top ten carry about 25%. V was clipped by 4 bases and J by 6 bases, with 15 bases between them. The length of the CDR3 is 15 residues. CDR1 SGHNT and CDR2 YENEEA come from the germline V gene. The sequence was obtained from an adult in good health. The sequencing used peripheral blood, collected on day 0 of AZD1222 vaccination. The chain recombines TRBV11-3 with TRBJ2-2, with D possibly matching TRBD1 (5 bases). The CDR3 DNA reads TGTGCCAGCAGCTCATCAGGGATTGGCGCCGGGGAGCTGTTTTTT. It translates to CASSSSGIGAGELFF. The complete variable domain, with remaining parts taken from reference TRBV11-3 and TRBJ2-2, reads EAGVVQSPRYKIIEKKQPVAFWCNPISGHNTLYWYLQNLGQGPELLIRYENEEAVDDSQLPKDRFSAERLKGVDSTLKIQPAELGDSAVYLCASSSSGIGAGELFFGEGSRLTVL.